The next 27 T cell receptor beta chains were all read from a single sample in a study of long-term antiretroviral therapy in people with HIV. With survey level as its setting, the immunoSEQ assay was v3.0. Sequenced by immunoSEQ multiplex PCR; TCRdb stores in-frame clones only, minus some. The sample yields about 21,000 clones, roughly 85% seen once. Sequenced here: unsorted PBMCs, sampled at the start of antiretroviral therapy. Every receptor here comes from a man aged 45-65 years with HIV.

The rearrangement joins TRBV4-1 to TRBJ1-6; D not resolved. This CDR3 comprises 15 residues. V dropped 0 bases and J dropped 5 bases, with 8 bases sitting between them. Germline V lookup: CDR1 MGHRA, CDR2 YSYEKL. In nucleotides, the CDR3 is TGCGCCAGCAGCCAAGAACTGGCTGATAATTCACCCCTCCACTTT. This codes for CASSQELADNSPLHF.

This chain joins TRBV6-6 and TRBJ1-1; D remains ambiguous. The CDR3 has 12 amino acids. Germline CDR1 MNHNY, CDR2 SVGAGI (reference sequence). Deletions cut 5 bases from V and 1 base from J, with 5 bases between. The CDR3 DNA sequence: TGTGCCAGCAGTGCAGAGAACACTGAAGCTTTCTTT. Translation: CASSAENTEAFF.

DNA of the CDR3: TGTGCCACCAACCGGGACAGGGCTGGCTACACCTTC. The encoded protein is CATNRDRAGYTF. V and J are TRBV7-2 and TRBJ1-2; 9 nucleotides line up with TRBD1. The trim removed 10 bases at V and 7 bases at J, leaving 7 bases unmatched. CDR3 length: 12 amino acids. Germline V lookup: CDR1 SGHTA, CDR2 FQGNSA. The whole variable domain, remainder taken from reference TRBV7-2 and TRBJ1-2, is GAGVSQSPSNKVTEKGKDVELRCDPISGHTALYWYRQSLGQGLEFLIYFQGNSAPDKSGLPSDRFSAERTGGSVSTLTIQRTQQEDSAVYLCATNRDRAGYTFGSGTRLTVV.

J is TRBJ2-5 and V is TRBV15; possible D gene TRBD1, 5 bases. The germline V gene encodes CDR1 LNHNV and CDR2 YYDKDF (reference sequence). V lost 1 base and J 5 bases, leaving 17 bases between the germline ends. The CDR3 runs to 16 residues. The CDR3: CATSRVGAQGSETQYF. The CDR3 DNA sequence: TGTGCCACCAGCAGAGTAGGGGCGCAGGGTAGCGAGACCCAGTACTTC.

The J gene is TRBJ1-1, the V gene TRBV5-4; TRBD1 matches 7 bases. The J segment lost 2 bases and the V segment lost 4 bases, leaving 8 bases of the junction unmatched. In germline, CDR1 is SGHNT, CDR2 YYREEE (reference sequence). The CDR3 length is 15 residues. The CDR3, as DNA: TGTGCCAGCAGCCCGCAGGGGGATGTAAACACTGAAGCTTTCTTT. Translated: CASSPQGDVNTEAFF.

J is TRBJ1-2 and V is TRBV5-8; weak D call: TRBD1 (5 bases). Germline V gives CDR1 SGHTS, CDR2 YDEGEE. Trimming cost V 3 bases and J 2 bases, with 23 bases left between them. The length of the CDR3 is 18 residues. This chain's CDR3 is CASSSDWGYKRPNYGYTF. The CDR3 nucleotides are TGTGCCAGCAGCTCCGATTGGGGCTATAAGCGACCAAACTATGGCTACACCTTC.

This clone was found once. The J gene is TRBJ2-3, the V gene TRBV27; D unresolved. Germline assignment: CDR1 MNHEY and CDR2 SMNVEV (reference sequence). V was shortened by 3 bases and J by 4 bases, with 14 bases between the two germline ends. CDR3 length equals 15 residues. The CDR3 DNA follows: TGTGCCAGCAGTTTGGAAACTCCCTCGGCAGATACGCAGTATTTT. This codes for CASSLETPSADTQYF.

CDR3 nucleotides: TGCGCCAGCAGCTTAGGTGGGAGGGGTTACAATGAGCAGTTCTTC. Its protein is CASSLGGRGYNEQFF. The V gene is TRBV5-1, the J gene TRBJ2-1, with TRBD2 matching over 7 bases. With 2 bases clipped from V and 4 bases from J, the junction kept 6 bases outside the gene matches. Germline loops: CDR1 SGHRS, CDR2 YFSETQ. The CDR3 covers 15 residues.

The rearrangement uses TRBV30 and TRBJ2-1; either TRBD1 or TRBD2 may fit D (5 bases each). Germline lookup yields CDR1 GTSNPN and CDR2 SVGIG (reference sequence). The CDR3 length is 14 residues. V was clipped by 4 bases and J by 10 bases, with 20 bases between them. The CDR3 is CAWTAGWAKGEQFF. The DNA for the CDR3 is TGTGCCTGGACCGCGGGTTGGGCGAAGGGGGAGCAGTTCTTC.

V usage is TRBV5-1 and J usage is TRBJ2-2, with 8 positions matching TRBD1. The J segment lost 7 bases and the V segment lost 4 bases, leaving 6 bases of the junction unmatched. Germline CDR1 and CDR2: SGHRS and YFSETQ. The CDR3 runs to 14 residues. The CDR3, as DNA: TGCGCCAGCAGCATACAGGGGGTCGGCGGGGAGCTGTTTTTT. It yields the protein CASSIQGVGGELFF. The variable domain in full, completed from reference TRBV5-1 and TRBJ2-2, reads KAGVTQTPRYLIKTRGQQVTLSCSPISGHRSVSWYQQTPGQGLQFLFEYFSETQRNKGNFPGRFSGRQFSNSRSEMNVSTLELGDSALYLCASSIQGVGGELFFGEGSRLTVL.

The V call is TRBV4-3, the J call TRBJ2-1; the D gene is possibly TRBD2 (6 bases). Trimming left V 0 bases short and J 3 bases short, with 12 bases between. Germline V gene data show CDR1 as LGHNA and CDR2 as YSLEER. This CDR3 is 16 amino acids long. The chain's CDR3 is CASSQEAGGGYNEQFF. The CDR3 nucleotides read TGCGCCAGCAGCCAAGAGGCCGGGGGTGGCTACAATGAGCAGTTCTTC.

This clone was seen a few times. The chain employs TRBV9 and TRBJ2-7, with 8 nucleotides matching TRBD2. This CDR3 has 16 amino acids. Germline CDR1 SGDLS, CDR2 YYNGEE. With V trimmed by 0 bases and J by 2 bases, 7 bases remained unmatched. The DNA of the CDR3 is TGTGCCAGCAGCGTAGGGGGTATAGCGGGGACCTACGAGCAGTACTTC. Translating it yields CASSVGGIAGTYEQYF.

The rearrangement uses TRBV11-2 and TRBJ2-7, with 14 bases matching TRBD2. CDR3 length equals 16 residues. The ends lost 3 bases at V and 5 bases at J; junction bases unmatched: 6. Per the germline V gene, CDR1 is SGHAT and CDR2 is FQNNGV. DNA for the CDR3: TGTGCCAGCAGCTTGTCTCGGGGACTAGCGGGGGACGAGCAGTACTTC. It encodes CASSLSRGLAGDEQYF.

This clone has just one count. The V call is TRBV11-2, the J call TRBJ1-3; D is perhaps TRBD1 (5 bases). V lost 7 bases, J lost 1 base, and 11 bases lay in between. CDR3 length: 14 amino acids. CDR1 is SGHAT and CDR2 is FQNNGV in the germline V gene. CDR3 protein: CASNRLRSGNTIYF. The DNA for the CDR3 is TGTGCCAGCAACAGGCTGAGGTCTGGAAACACCATATATTTT.

This clone came up once. The gene calls are TRBV30 and TRBJ2-1; 8 positions match TRBD2. Germline lookup yields CDR1 GTSNPN and CDR2 SVGIG (reference sequence). This CDR3 contains 13 residues. The V and J ends lost 2 bases and 7 bases, in that order; junction bases with no gene match: 4. This chain's CDR3 is CAWSTGGRNEQFF. CDR3 sequence (DNA): TGTGCCTGGAGTACGGGGGGGCGAAATGAGCAGTTCTTC.

V is TRBV2 and J is TRBJ1-2, with 7 bases lining up with TRBD1. The CDR3 has 14 residues. Germline CDR1 SNHLY, CDR2 FYNNEI. The trim removed 4 bases at V and 1 base at J, leaving 3 bases unmatched. CDR3 region: CASSGTGLNYGYTF. Written as DNA, the CDR3 is TGTGCCAGCAGTGGGACAGGCCTTAACTATGGCTACACCTTC.

By share, this clone counts as large. The V gene is TRBV18, the J gene TRBJ1-5; D is unresolved. The CDR3 extends over 16 amino acids. Germline-derived CDR1 and CDR2 are KGHSH and LQKENI. V was cut by 3 bases and J by 0 bases, with 12 bases left in between. The CDR3 coding sequence is TGTGCCAGCTCACCCACAGAGGTGGTTAGCAATCAGCCCCAGCATTTT. Its protein product is CASSPTEVVSNQPQHF.

This sequence joins TRBV10-3 and TRBJ2-2; D might be TRBD1 (5 bases). Trimming cost V 5 bases and J 4 bases, with 11 bases left between them. Germline-derived CDR1 and CDR2 are ENHRY and SYGVKD. The CDR3 runs to 14 residues. The CDR3 loop is CAISSGLGTGELFF. In nucleotides, the CDR3 is TGTGCCATCAGTTCAGGGCTGGGCACCGGGGAGCTGTTTTTT.

The gene calls are TRBV9 and TRBJ2-1, with unresolved D. The germline gives CDR1 SGDLS, CDR2 YYNGEE. This CDR3 has 12 residues. V lost 2 bases, J lost 10 bases, and 10 bases lay in between. The CDR3 DNA follows: TGTGCCAGCAGCGTCTCTATTGGAGAGCAGTTCTTC. Its protein is CASSVSIGEQFF.

The chain couples TRBV28 to TRBJ2-5; a possible D gene is TRBD1 (6 bases). The CDR3 loop spans 13 amino acids. Germline CDR1 and CDR2: MDHEN and SYDVKM. Between the trimmed V and J ends, which lost 8 bases and 5 bases, there was a span of 15 bases. The CDR3 nucleotides are TGTGCCAGCTCCAGGGGCCCAGGGGAGACCCAGTACTTC. This encodes CASSRGPGETQYF.

V and J are TRBV19 and TRBJ2-2, with D possibly TRBD1 on 6 matching bases. The V end lost 10 bases, the J end lost 2 bases, and 17 bases lay between the germline ends. The CDR3 has 15 amino acids. Germline V CDR1 and CDR2: LNHDA, SQIVND (reference sequence). The CDR3 region is CATLRAGANTGELFF. DNA of the CDR3: TGTGCCACCCTCCGGGCAGGGGCCAACACCGGGGAGCTGTTTTTT.

The rearrangement joins TRBV19 to TRBJ1-5; maybe TRBD1 (5 bases). The V gene's germline CDR1 is LNHDA and CDR2 SQIVND (reference sequence). The V gene lost 1 base and the J gene lost 9 bases, with 13 bases spanning the gap. The CDR3 is 14 amino acids. The CDR3 DNA reads TGTGCCAGTAGTATAGTTCGACAGCCCCTGCCCCAGCATTTT. Protein: CASSIVRQPLPQHF.

The J gene is TRBJ2-1, the V gene TRBV10-3, with a possible D match to TRBD2 (7 bases). The CDR3 extends over 17 amino acids. V was trimmed by 0 bases and J by 1 base, leaving 13 bases between them. Per germline, CDR1 ENHRY and CDR2 SYGVKD. CDR3 amino acids: CAISESGGGQSYNEQFF. The CDR3 DNA sequence: TGTGCCATCAGTGAGTCAGGGGGGGGTCAATCCTACAATGAGCAGTTCTTC.

The rearrangement uses TRBV6-4 and TRBJ2-1; maybe TRBD2 (5 bases). Germline V gives CDR1 MRHNA, CDR2 SNTAGT. The ends were cut back, 3 bases at V and 8 bases at J, with 20 bases in the middle. The CDR3 is made up of 16 amino acids. This CDR3 reads CASSERAGVPSDEQFF. The CDR3 region has the DNA TGTGCCAGCAGTGAACGGGCGGGTGTCCCCTCGGATGAGCAGTTCTTC.

The chain has TRBV11-3 and TRBJ2-1; TRBD1 might be the D (6 bases). The CDR3 extends over 15 amino acids. In germline, CDR1 is SGHNT, CDR2 YENEEA. Trimming removed 0 bases at V and 2 bases at J, with 8 bases between. The CDR3 region has the DNA TGTGCCAGCAGCTTAGAACAGGGAACCTACAATGAGCAGTTCTTC. Its translation is CASSLEQGTYNEQFF.

The rearrangement links TRBV11-3 to TRBJ2-1; 13 nucleotides align to TRBD2. There are 15 residues in the CDR3. V dropped 5 bases and J dropped 6; count of bases not matched to a gene: 4. The germline gives CDR1 SGHNT, CDR2 YENEEA. The CDR3 sequence is CASSKTSGGTNEQFF. In DNA, the CDR3 is TGTGCCAGCAGCAAGACTAGCGGGGGGACCAATGAGCAGTTCTTC.

The rearrangement uses TRBV18 and TRBJ2-7; 7 bases are a match to TRBD1. The CDR3 has 14 residues. V trimming: 6 bases; J trimming: 3 bases; junction bases outside the gene matches: 8. Germline CDR1 and CDR2: KGHSH and LQKENI. CDR3 DNA sequence: TGTGCCAGCTCGGAGAGACAGGGCGACTACGAGCAGTACTTC. This gives the protein CASSERQGDYEQYF.